The 6 T cell receptor beta chains listed next were all sequenced from one sample in a study of monozygotic twins with inflammatory bowel disease. TCRdb reprocessed the 5' RACE reads and stores each CDR3 protein as one record, lacking DNA. The sample's table shows 200,000 to 250,000 distinct CDR3 sequences. The sequencing input was blood. Source of these receptors: a human donor with ulcerative colitis or Crohn's disease, or a healthy co-twin of an affected twin (not recorded which).

This chain links TRBV7-2 with TRBJ2-7. Germline loops: CDR1 SGHTA, CDR2 FQGNSA. The CDR3 has 14 amino acids. The CDR3 reads CASSLDAVTYEQYF.

The chain uses TRBV12-3 or TRBV12-4 and TRBJ1-2; with no DNA, the TCRdb D assignment of TRBD1 cannot be verified. The CDR3 contains 15 residues. The CDR3 spells CASSPGEGGGYGYTF.

V is TRBV7-6 and J is TRBJ1-1; absent DNA, TCRdb's TRBD1 call cannot be checked. CDR3 length: 14 residues. Germline-derived CDR1 and CDR2 are SGHVS and FNYEAQ. The CDR3 reads CASSLASGESEAFF.

This chain links TRBV7-2 with TRBJ1-5. The CDR3 has 13 residues. Germline-derived CDR1 and CDR2 are SGHTA and FQGNSA. The CDR3 spells CASSLAYKGPQHF.

V is TRBV18 and J is TRBJ1-4; absent DNA, TCRdb's TRBD1 call cannot be checked. Germline lookup yields CDR1 KGHSH and CDR2 LQKENI. The CDR3 spans 13 residues. The CDR3 sequence is CASRTGPEEKLFF.

The CDR3 sequence: CASSRLDSKLDAGELFF. The V gene is TRBV5-1, the J gene TRBJ2-2; TCRdb names TRBD1, which stays unverified in the absence of DNA. CDR1 SGHRS and CDR2 YFSETQ come from the germline V gene. The CDR3 is 17 amino acids.